Presented here are 19 T cell receptor beta chains from one specimen sequenced in a study of neurological immune-mediated disorders. TCRdb re-analysed the 5' RACE reads in MiXCR, keeping a single row per CDR3 protein. Of 50,000 to 55,000 distinct CDR3 sequences listed, around 4% are singletons. The sequenced material came from PBMCs. The receptor set was obtained from a man aged 55-75 years with multiple sclerosis.

Only a few counts were recorded for this clonotype. The CDR3 loop reads CSASSGLTSPLHF. In nucleotides, the CDR3 is TGCAGTGCTAGTTCCGGACTCACCTCACCCCTCCACTTT. V and J are TRBV20-1 and TRBJ1-6; D is unclear. The CDR3 is 13 amino acids. Trimming took off 3 bases at V and 10 bases at J, with 13 bases between the two ends. The germline V gene has CDR1 DFQATT and CDR2 SNEGSKA (reference sequence).

Ten or more counts support this clonotype. V is TRBV24-1 and J is TRBJ1-1, with 7 positions matching TRBD1. V shed 3 bases, J shed 8 bases, and the junction held 5 bases outside the gene matches. Germline V gene data show CDR1 as KGHDR and CDR2 as SFDVKD. The CDR3 length is 13 residues. The CDR3 bases are TGTGCCACCAGTGATGTCGACAGGGACGAAGCTTTCTTT. The encoded protein is CATSDVDRDEAFF.

This clonotype was observed many times. V is TRBV19 and J is TRBJ2-7; 9 bases line up with TRBD1. This CDR3 comprises 12 residues. J was trimmed by 6 bases and V by 7 bases; bases with no gene match: 4. The germline V gene encodes CDR1 LNHDA and CDR2 SQIVND (reference sequence). CDR3 bases: TGTGCCAGTACCTCGACAGGGGGCGAGCAGTACTTC. It codes for CASTSTGGEQYF.

This clonotype was recorded at least ten times. The chain couples TRBV20-1 to TRBJ1-5; TRBD1 is a possible D gene (6 bases). Germline V gives CDR1 DFQATT, CDR2 SNEGSKA (reference sequence). The V end was cut by 2 bases, the J end by 7 bases, with 15 bases between. CDR3 length equals 14 residues. This chain's CDR3 is CSARLSGGGQPQHF. DNA for the CDR3: TGCAGTGCTAGATTGTCGGGGGGCGGACAGCCCCAGCATTTT.

The table lists this clonotype with many counts. V usage is TRBV10-3 and J usage is TRBJ2-5; 9 nucleotides line up with TRBD2. V trimming: 2 bases; J trimming: 3 bases; junction bases outside the gene matches: 7. Germline values: CDR1 ENHRY, CDR2 SYGVKD. This CDR3 has 16 residues. Here the CDR3 reads CAISEPLAGDKETQYF. The CDR3 bases are TGTGCCATCAGTGAGCCCTTAGCGGGGGACAAAGAGACCCAGTACTTC.

This clonotype was recorded many times. The chain joins TRBV10-1 to TRBJ2-7; TRBD2 matches 13 bases. The CDR3 runs to 15 residues. Germline CDR1 and CDR2: WNHNN and SYGVQD (reference sequence). V gave up 5 bases and J gave up 6 bases; unmatched junction bases: 7. CDR3 residues: CASSPRLAGGGEQYF. In DNA, the CDR3 is TGCGCCAGCAGTCCTCGACTAGCGGGAGGTGGCGAGCAGTACTTC.

This clonotype has a count of ten or more. V is TRBV6-1 and J is TRBJ2-7, with 9 bases matching TRBD1. The junction had 4 bases not matched to a gene; V was cut back by 1 base and J by 3 bases. CDR1 is MNHNS, CDR2 SASEGT, per germline. The CDR3 contains 15 residues. CDR3 nucleotide sequence: TGTGCCAGCAGTGAAGATACAGGGGGCTACTACGAGCAGTACTTC. Translating it yields CASSEDTGGYYEQYF.

This clonotype showed up many times. This sequence joins TRBV5-1 and TRBJ1-6; D is unclear. CDR1 and CDR2 (germline): SGHRS, YFSETQ. V dropped 1 base and J dropped 8 bases, with 10 bases sitting between them. There are 14 residues in the CDR3. The CDR3 DNA sequence: TGCGCCAGCAGCTTGTTTTTTCCGGATTCACCCCTCCACTTT. Amino acid sequence: CASSLFFPDSPLHF. Variable domain in full (rest from reference TRBV5-1 and TRBJ1-6): KAGVTQTPRYLIKTRGQQVTLSCSPISGHRSVSWYQQTPGQGLQFLFEYFSETQRNKGNFPGRFSGRQFSNSRSEMNVSTLELGDSALYLCASSLFFPDSPLHFGNGTRLTVT.

Ten or more counts support this clonotype. This rearrangement joins TRBV15 to TRBJ2-2, with 7 bases fitting TRBD1. V was clipped by 5 bases and J by 2 bases; unmatched bases: 5. The CDR3 has 15 residues. Germline V gives CDR1 LNHNV, CDR2 YYDKDF (reference sequence). In DNA form, the CDR3 reads TGTGCCACCAGCGTTGGACAGGTTAACACCGGGGAGCTGTTTTTT. It is translated as CATSVGQVNTGELFF.

This clonotype was counted many times. The rearrangement joins TRBV7-9 to TRBJ2-7; D gene uncertain. The CDR3 is 14 amino acids. The V end was cut by 2 bases, the J end by 1 base, with 9 bases between. CDR1 and CDR2 from the germline V gene are SEHNR and FQNEAQ (reference sequence). This chain's CDR3 is CASSLSQASYEQYF. CDR3 DNA: TGTGCCAGCAGCTTATCACAAGCTTCCTACGAGCAGTACTTC.

Many counts were recorded for this clonotype. The V and J genes are TRBV5-6 and TRBJ1-1; 7 nucleotides match TRBD1. Losses at the gene ends were 1 base for V and 3 bases for J; bases not matched to a gene: 15. This CDR3 is built from 18 residues. The V gene's germline CDR1 is SGHDT and CDR2 YYEEEE. As DNA, the CDR3 is TGTGCCAGCAGCTTGCGACTTGACAGGGTGAAGGAGTACACTGAAGCTTTCTTT. Translated: CASSLRLDRVKEYTEAFF.

This clonotype showed up many times. The chain recombines TRBV5-1 with TRBJ2-1; D might be TRBD1 (6 bases). Between the trimmed V and J ends, which lost 3 bases and 4 bases, there was a span of 14 bases. This CDR3 region has 15 residues. CDR1 and CDR2 from the germline V gene are SGHRS and YFSETQ. The CDR3 spells CASSSQGSGYNEQFF. The CDR3 DNA sequence: TGCGCCAGCAGCTCACAGGGTTCGGGGTACAATGAGCAGTTCTTC.

Many counts were recorded for this clonotype. The gene calls are TRBV10-3 and TRBJ1-1; TRBD1 aligns across 7 bases. Trimming removed 5 bases from V and 5 bases from J; junction bases left unmatched: 11. The germline V gene encodes CDR1 ENHRY and CDR2 SYGVKD. CDR3 length: 15 residues. This CDR3 is CAISKQQGRLTEAFF. DNA of the CDR3: TGTGCCATCAGTAAACAACAGGGGAGGCTAACTGAAGCTTTCTTT.

The sample holds many counts of this clonotype. V and J are TRBV20-1 and TRBJ2-5; 8 bases are shared with TRBD2. CDR1 DFQATT and CDR2 SNEGSKA come from the germline V gene (reference sequence). This CDR3 comprises 14 residues. The V and J ends lost 3 bases and 3 bases, in that order; junction bases with no gene match: 6. For the CDR3, the DNA is TGCAGTGCTAGTACGGGGGGGCCAAAAGAGACCCAGTACTTC. This translates into CSASTGGPKETQYF.

This clonotype has at least ten counts. V is TRBV12-3 or TRBV12-4 and J is TRBJ1-5; D not resolved. Trimming took off 7 bases at V and 7 bases at J, with 11 bases between the two ends. This CDR3 region has 12 residues. For the CDR3, the DNA is TGTGCCAGCACTATGCCGGTGCAGCCCCAGCATTTT. Its translation: CASTMPVQPQHF.

This clonotype was recorded many times. The chain recombines TRBV12-3 or TRBV12-4 with TRBJ2-7; tentatively, D is TRBD1 (5 bases). This CDR3 is 14 amino acids long. The V end lost 5 bases, the J end lost 2 bases, and 13 bases lay between the germline ends. CDR3 sequence: CASSTQGATYEQYF. For the CDR3, the DNA is TGTGCCAGCAGTACGCAGGGCGCTACCTACGAGCAGTACTTC.

This clonotype came up many times. V usage is TRBV5-1 and J usage is TRBJ2-6, with D possibly TRBD1 on 6 matching bases. The CDR3 runs 13 residues. CDR1 SGHRS and CDR2 YFSETQ come from the germline V gene. Deletions cut 6 bases from V and 12 bases from J, with 16 bases between. The CDR3 region is CASMYEGVSVLTF. The CDR3 nucleotides are TGCGCCAGCATGTATGAGGGGGTCAGCGTCCTGACTTTC.

In this sample, this clonotype turned up many times. The chain uses TRBV9 and TRBJ1-1, with 7 bases fitting TRBD1. This CDR3 is 14 amino acids long. V dropped 3 bases and J dropped 0; count of bases not matched to a gene: 2. Germline CDR1 reads SGDLS; CDR2 reads YYNGEE. This CDR3 reads CASSAGGMNTEAFF. DNA for the CDR3: TGTGCCAGCAGCGCAGGGGGAATGAACACTGAAGCTTTCTTT. Together with reference TRBV9 and TRBJ1-1, the CDR3 gives the full variable domain: DSGVTQTPKHLITATGQRVTLRCSPRSGDLSVYWYQQSLDQGLQFLIQYYNGEERAKGNILERFSAQQFPDLHSELNLSSLELGDSALYFCASSAGGMNTEAFFGQGTRLTVV.

This clonotype was counted at least ten times. This chain uses TRBV5-8 with TRBJ1-1; TRBD1 matches 10 bases. V trimming: 3 bases; J trimming: 5 bases; junction bases outside the gene matches: 4. The CDR3 length is 14 residues. Germline V gene data show CDR1 as SGHTS and CDR2 as YDEGEE. The CDR3 spells CASSYGTGVTEAFF. Here the CDR3 DNA reads TGTGCCAGCAGCTACGGGACAGGGGTAACTGAAGCTTTCTTT.